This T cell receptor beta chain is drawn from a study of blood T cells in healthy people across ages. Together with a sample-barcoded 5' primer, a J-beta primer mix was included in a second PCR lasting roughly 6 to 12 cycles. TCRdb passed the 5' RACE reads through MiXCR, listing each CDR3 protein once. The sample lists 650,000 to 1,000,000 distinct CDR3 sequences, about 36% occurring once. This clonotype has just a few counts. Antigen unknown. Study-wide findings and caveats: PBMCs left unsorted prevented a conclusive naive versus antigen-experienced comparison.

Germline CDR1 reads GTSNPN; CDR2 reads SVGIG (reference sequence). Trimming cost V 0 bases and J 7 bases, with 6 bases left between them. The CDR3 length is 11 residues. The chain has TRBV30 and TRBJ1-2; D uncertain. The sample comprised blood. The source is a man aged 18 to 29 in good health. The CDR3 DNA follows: TGTGCCTGGAGTGTGAGGGTTGGCTACACCTTC. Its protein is CAWSVRVGYTF.